This TCR beta chain is drawn from a study of T cells in Graves' hyperthyroidism and ophthalmopathy. Amplification of TCR beta CDR3 regions was performed using RNA transcripts as template. First-round RT-PCR with HTBI primers amplified the TCR CDR3 region. Using its own MiXCR run on the multiplex PCR reads, TCRdb lists one record per CDR3 protein. This sample has more than 450,000 distinct CDR3 sequences; 12% to 15% occur once, and the top ten carry approximately 15%. The study enrolled patients aged 18 to 65 with newly diagnosed hyperthyroidism of under 2 months' duration. Not enrolled were patients with uncontrolled infection, other autoimmune disease, pregnancy or lactation. The sample was blood. The TCR was taken from a woman aged 40 to 50 with Graves' hyperthyroidism.

CDR3 residues: CASSGDRGTSYEQYF. The CDR3 DNA sequence: TGTGCCAGCAGTGGAGACAGGGGAACGTCCTACGAGCAGTACTTC. This chain uses TRBV2 with TRBJ2-7; TRBD1 matches 8 bases. The CDR3 covers 15 residues. CDR1 and CDR2 from the germline V gene are SNHLY and FYNNEI. The trim removed 4 bases at V and 1 base at J, leaving 6 bases unmatched.